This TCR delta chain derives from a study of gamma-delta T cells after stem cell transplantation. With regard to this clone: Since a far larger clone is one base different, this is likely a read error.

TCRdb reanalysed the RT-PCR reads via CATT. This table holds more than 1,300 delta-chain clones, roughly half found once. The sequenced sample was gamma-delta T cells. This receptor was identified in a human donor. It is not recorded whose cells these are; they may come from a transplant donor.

CDR3 region: CACGKLGDRTDKLIF. The CDR3 DNA sequence: TGTGCCTGTGGCAAACTGGGGGACCGCACCGATAAACTCATCTTT. J is TRDJ1 and V is TRDV2, with 9 positions matching TRDD3. The V segment lost 5 bases and the J segment 1 base; nucleotides outside the gene matches: 7. Germline CDR1 is GEAIGNYY and CDR2 is EKD. The CDR3 loop spans 15 amino acids.